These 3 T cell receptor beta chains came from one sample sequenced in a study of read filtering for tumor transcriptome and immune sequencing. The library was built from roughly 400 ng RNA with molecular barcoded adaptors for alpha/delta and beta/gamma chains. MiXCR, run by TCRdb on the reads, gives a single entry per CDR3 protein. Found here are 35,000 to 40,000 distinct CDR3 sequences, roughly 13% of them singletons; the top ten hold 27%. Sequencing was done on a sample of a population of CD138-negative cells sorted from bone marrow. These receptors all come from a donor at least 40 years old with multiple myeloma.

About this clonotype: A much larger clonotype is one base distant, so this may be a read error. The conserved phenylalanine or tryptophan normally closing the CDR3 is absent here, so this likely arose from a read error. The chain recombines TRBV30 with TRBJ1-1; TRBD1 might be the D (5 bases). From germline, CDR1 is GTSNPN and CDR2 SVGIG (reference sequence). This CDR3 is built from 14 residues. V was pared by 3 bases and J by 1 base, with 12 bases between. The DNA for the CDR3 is TGTGCCTGGAGGGGATGGGGACGGAACACTGAAGCTTTCTCT. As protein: CAWRGWGRNTEAFS.

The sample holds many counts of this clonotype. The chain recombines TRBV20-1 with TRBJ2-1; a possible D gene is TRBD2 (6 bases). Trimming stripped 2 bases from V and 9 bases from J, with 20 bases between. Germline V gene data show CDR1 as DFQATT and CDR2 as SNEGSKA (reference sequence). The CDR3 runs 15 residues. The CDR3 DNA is TGCAGTGCTAGACCGCCGGGACTCCCAATCGGTGAGCAGTTCTTC. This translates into CSARPPGLPIGEQFF.

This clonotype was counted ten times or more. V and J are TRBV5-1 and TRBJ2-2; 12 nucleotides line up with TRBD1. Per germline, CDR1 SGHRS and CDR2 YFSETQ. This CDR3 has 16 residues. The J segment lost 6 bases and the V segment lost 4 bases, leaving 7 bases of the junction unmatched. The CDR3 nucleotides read TGCGCCAGCAGCGACGGGGACAGGGGGCGAGCCGGGGAGCTGTTTTTT. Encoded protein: CASSDGDRGRAGELFF.